Below are 11 T cell receptor beta chains sequenced from a single sample in a study of OX40 agonist ivuxolimab in advanced cancers. The repertoire was sequenced with immunoSEQ multiplex PCR; TCRdb's copy has only in-frame clones and lacks some. The table has around 46,000 clones, roughly 90% seen once. Specimen: CD4+ or CD8+ T cells sorted from blood, collected in a trial of the OX40 agonist ivuxolimab. These receptors all stem from an adult with an advanced solid tumor such as melanoma, head and neck, liver or kidney cancer.

The chain couples TRBV11-3 to TRBJ2-1; tentative D call: TRBD1 (5 bases). The length of the CDR3 is 13 residues. V lost 5 bases to trimming and J lost 5 bases, with 10 bases between them. Germline lookup yields CDR1 SGHNT and CDR2 YENEEA. The CDR3 loop reads CASSNGHNNEQFF. The DNA of the CDR3 is TGTGCCAGCAGCAATGGACACAACAATGAGCAGTTCTTC.

The chain combines TRBV6-5 with TRBJ2-1; 10 nucleotides agree with TRBD2. CDR1 is MNHEY, CDR2 SVGAGI, per germline. The CDR3 is 15 amino acids. With V trimmed by 6 bases and J by 4 bases, 6 bases remained unmatched. Written as DNA, the CDR3 is TGTGCCAGCAGCCTTACTAGCGGGACTTACAATGAGCAGTTCTTC. Translating it yields CASSLTSGTYNEQFF.

The chain joins TRBV7-9 to TRBJ2-5; D may correspond to TRBD1 or TRBD2 (5 bases each). The DNA end is a closer match to TRBJ2-7, so the J assignment may be wrong. Germline V gene data show CDR1 as SEHNR and CDR2 as FQNEAQ (reference sequence). CDR3 size: 12 residues. This CDR3 is CASSLRGAEQYF. DNA for the CDR3: TGTGCCAGCAGCTTAAGAGGGGCCGAGCAGTACTTC.

Concerning this clone itself: The conserved closing phenylalanine or tryptophan is absent in this CDR3, likely reflecting a read error. No DNA is shown, since the ends of the CDR3 on it are uncertain; the CDR3 is the one TCRdb lists. The V and J genes are TRBV10-3 and TRBJ2-6. Germline V gives CDR1 ENHRY, CDR2 SYGVKD. Termini included, the CDR3 measures 15 amino acids. CDR3 protein: CAISAHPCRYKVGPT.

The genes are TRBV18 and TRBJ2-7; D not resolved. This CDR3 has 12 amino acids. The germline V gene has CDR1 KGHSH and CDR2 LQKENI. V gave up 8 bases and J gave up 2 bases, with 10 bases separating them. CDR3 sequence: CASNTGPYEQYF. The CDR3 DNA reads TGTGCCAGCAACACCGGCCCCTACGAGCAGTACTTC.

The gene calls are TRBV27 and TRBJ2-7; D may be TRBD1 (7 bases). CDR3 length equals 12 residues. The germline gives CDR1 MNHEY, CDR2 SMNVEV (reference sequence). The ends were cut back, 5 bases at V and 7 bases at J, with 12 bases in the middle. The DNA of the CDR3 is TGTGCCAGCAGTAACCAGGGGGGTGAGCAGTACTTC. Its protein is CASSNQGGEQYF.

This clone was observed a few times. The chain carries TRBV6-5 and TRBJ2-1, with 14 bases matching TRBD2. This CDR3 region has 16 residues. Trimming cost V 2 bases and J 10 bases; bases outside gene matches: 7. Germline assignment: CDR1 MNHEY and CDR2 SVGAGI. The CDR3 DNA reads as TGTGCCAGCAGTTACGCGACTAGCGGGGGGGCCGGAGAGCAGTTCTTC. The encoded protein is CASSYATSGGAGEQFF.

The gene calls are TRBV9 and TRBJ1-4, with D perhaps matching TRBD1 (6 bases). Trimming removed 6 bases from V and 0 bases from J, with 15 bases in between. Germline V gene lookup returns CDR1 SGDLS and CDR2 YYNGEE. The CDR3 contains 16 residues. The CDR3 sequence: CASNPSGAPTNEKLFF. The CDR3 DNA follows: TGTGCCAGCAACCCCTCAGGGGCCCCAACTAATGAAAAACTGTTTTTT.

V usage is TRBV4-3 and J usage is TRBJ2-1, with a possible D match to TRBD2 (5 bases). The CDR3 is 15 amino acids. V lost 1 base and J 9 bases, leaving 16 bases between the germline ends. Germline loops: CDR1 LGHNA, CDR2 YSLEER. CDR3 amino acids: CASSQVRTPGIEQFF. As DNA, the CDR3 is TGCGCCAGCAGCCAAGTCAGGACTCCGGGTATTGAGCAGTTCTTC.

The V call is TRBV2, the J call TRBJ2-2, with D tentatively TRBD1 (7 bases). Per the germline V gene, CDR1 is SNHLY and CDR2 is FYNNEI. Trimming took off 8 bases at V and 2 bases at J, with 12 bases between the two ends. The CDR3 has 14 residues. The CDR3 protein is CASFGGGNTGELFF. The CDR3 DNA follows: TGTGCCAGCTTCGGAGGGGGCAACACCGGGGAGCTGTTTTTT.

The rearrangement joins TRBV29-1 to TRBJ1-1; D might be TRBD1 (5 bases). From germline, CDR1 is SQVTM and CDR2 ANQGSEA. This CDR3 has 12 amino acids. Trimming took off 5 bases at V and 4 bases at J, with 11 bases between the two ends. This CDR3 reads CSVYDRGTEAFF. The CDR3 coding sequence is TGCAGCGTTTACGACAGAGGCACTGAAGCTTTCTTT.